The 24 T cell receptor beta chains reported below all come from one sample, sequenced in a study of control samples from healthy donors and cancer patients. Assay: immunoSEQ multiplex PCR; the TCRdb copy retains only in-frame clones and omits some. The sample carries over 120,000 clones, around 94% recorded once. The specimen sequenced was PBMCs. These receptors all stem from a man in his fifties or sixties with colorectal cancer.

V usage is TRBV6-2 or TRBV6-3 and J usage is TRBJ1-2; D might be TRBD1 (5 bases). The CDR3 covers 13 residues. V lost 2 bases, J lost 8 bases, and 12 bases lay in between. Germline V lookup: CDR1 MNHEY, CDR2 SVGEGT. The CDR3 loop is CASSYGAIGGYTF. In DNA form, the CDR3 reads TGTGCCAGCAGTTACGGGGCCATTGGCGGCTACACCTTC.

J is TRBJ1-4 and V is TRBV6-2 or TRBV6-3; tentatively, D is TRBD1 (5 bases). Trimming removed 2 bases from V and 8 bases from J, with 15 bases in between. Germline V gives CDR1 MNHEY, CDR2 SVGEGT. The CDR3 length is 15 residues. This chain's CDR3 is CASSYRGRAGEKLFF. CDR3 DNA sequence: TGTGCCAGCAGTTACAGAGGCAGGGCAGGGGAAAAACTGTTTTTT.

The genes are TRBV2 and TRBJ2-2, with TRBD2 matching over 8 bases. V lost 3 bases to trimming and J lost 0 bases; unmatched junction nucleotides: 0. The CDR3 is made up of 15 amino acids. Germline values: CDR1 SNHLY, CDR2 FYNNEI. CDR3 region: CASSERGANTGELFF. The CDR3 DNA follows: TGTGCCAGCAGTGAGCGGGGGGCGAACACCGGGGAGCTGTTTTTT.

V and J are TRBV27 and TRBJ1-6; no clear D. CDR3 length: 15 amino acids. Germline V gene data show CDR1 as MNHEY and CDR2 as SMNVEV (reference sequence). Trimming stripped 3 bases from V and 9 bases from J, with 15 bases between. The CDR3 DNA reads as TGTGCCAGCAGTTTTACCGGGTTGGTTGCTTCACCCCTCCACTTT. Protein: CASSFTGLVASPLHF.

The gene calls are TRBV6-2 or TRBV6-3 and TRBJ1-5, with D tentatively TRBD1 (6 bases). This CDR3 spans 20 amino acids. CDR1 and CDR2 (germline): MNHEY, SVGEGT. The V end was cut by 2 bases, the J end by 0 bases, with 23 bases between. CDR3 sequence (DNA): TGTGCCAGCAGTTACAATTTGGAGGCCGGGGGCCGAGGTAGCAATCAGCCCCAGCATTTT. Encoded protein: CASSYNLEAGGRGSNQPQHF.

CDR3 residues: CASSLGSGTGHYGYTF. The CDR3 region has the DNA TGCGCCAGCAGCTTGGGATCCGGGACAGGGCACTATGGCTACACCTTC. V and J are TRBV5-1 and TRBJ1-2, with 9 nucleotides matching TRBD1. The CDR3 spans 16 residues. The germline CDR1 and CDR2 sequences are SGHRS and YFSETQ. The V segment lost 0 bases and the J segment 3 bases; nucleotides outside the gene matches: 6.

The chain has TRBV5-1 and TRBJ2-2; D is uncertain. Trimming removed 5 bases from V and 2 bases from J, with 10 bases in between. The CDR3 runs to 14 residues. The germline V gene encodes CDR1 SGHRS and CDR2 YFSETQ. Written as DNA, the CDR3 is TGCGCCAGCAGTCGGGCAGGTAACACCGGGGAGCTGTTTTTT. This translates into CASSRAGNTGELFF.

This sequence joins TRBV3-1 (or the pseudogene TRBV3-2) and TRBJ2-1, with TRBD2 matching 13 bases. V shed 6 bases, J shed 4 bases, and the junction held 9 bases outside the gene matches. This CDR3 spans 17 amino acids. Germline CDR1 and CDR2: LGHDT and YNNKEL (reference sequence). The CDR3 coding sequence is TGTGCCAGCAGACGGACTAGCGGGGGCCCCTTATACAATGAGCAGTTCTTC. Amino acid sequence: CASRRTSGGPLYNEQFF.

This sequence joins TRBV19 and TRBJ1-1; D is undetermined. The CDR3 runs to 14 residues. The V end lost 0 bases, the J end lost 6 bases, and 11 bases lay between the germline ends. Germline values: CDR1 LNHDA, CDR2 SQIVND (reference sequence). The CDR3 protein is CASSIDGEGAEAFF. As DNA, the CDR3 is TGTGCCAGTAGTATAGATGGGGAAGGAGCTGAAGCTTTCTTT.

In nucleotides, the CDR3 is TGTGCCAGATCTAGCGGGGGATTTGAGACCCAGTACTTC. Translating it yields CARSSGGFETQYF. The V and J genes are TRBV2 and TRBJ2-5, with 10 bases aligning to TRBD2. Germline assignment: CDR1 SNHLY and CDR2 FYNNEI. This CDR3 spans 13 amino acids. V was pared by 9 bases and J by 5 bases, with 6 bases of the junction left unmatched.

V and J are TRBV12-5 and TRBJ1-1; no definite D call. Trimming cost V 4 bases and J 1 base, with 7 bases left between them. The CDR3 is 13 residues long. Germline V gene data show CDR1 as LGHNT and CDR2 as FRNRAP. CDR3 sequence reads: CASGSYKNTEAFF. The CDR3 coding sequence is TGTGCTAGTGGTTCCTACAAGAACACTGAAGCTTTCTTT.

V gene TRBV27 combines with J gene TRBJ2-7; D not certain. This CDR3 contains 14 residues. Trimming removed 2 bases at V and 3 bases at J, with 11 bases between. Germline loops: CDR1 MNHEY, CDR2 SMNVEV (reference sequence). The CDR3: CASSLRVKGYEQYF. The CDR3 bases are TGTGCCAGCAGTTTAAGAGTTAAGGGCTACGAGCAGTACTTC.

The CDR3 is CASSQPEGTTLMNTEAFF. CDR3 in DNA: TGCGCCAGCAGCCAACCTGAGGGTACCACCTTGATGAACACTGAAGCTTTCTTT. V gene TRBV4-1 combines with J gene TRBJ1-1, with D unresolved. This CDR3 is 18 amino acids long. The V gene's germline CDR1 is MGHRA and CDR2 YSYEKL. The V end was cut by 2 bases, the J end by 0 bases, with 19 bases between.

V gene TRBV21-1 combines with J gene TRBJ2-7. TRBV21-1 represents a pseudogene. There are 9 residues in the CDR3. In DNA form, the CDR3 reads TGTGCCAGCAGACACGAGCAGTACTTC. The encoded protein is CASRHEQYF.

The gene calls are TRBV19 and TRBJ1-2; possibly TRBD1 for D (5 bases). The germline CDR1 and CDR2 sequences are LNHDA and SQIVND (reference sequence). The CDR3 has 14 residues. Trimming cost V 6 bases and J 2 bases, with 13 bases left between them. The CDR3 here is CASSRGALNYGYTF. DNA for the CDR3: TGTGCCAGTAGCCGCGGGGCTCTAAACTATGGCTACACCTTC.

The J gene is TRBJ1-4, the V gene TRBV25-1; TRBD1 matches 7 bases. This CDR3 is 14 amino acids long. Per the germline V gene, CDR1 is MGHDK and CDR2 is SYGVNS. V lost 5 bases, J lost 4 bases, and 4 bases stayed unmatched. Here the CDR3 DNA reads TGTGCCAGCAGTCCGGGACAGCGTAATGAAAAACTGTTTTTT. Amino acid sequence: CASSPGQRNEKLFF. Full variable domain (outside the CDR3, taken from reference TRBV25-1 and TRBJ1-4): EADIYQTPRYLVIGTGKKITLECSQTMGHDKMYWYQQDPGMELHLIHYSYGVNSTEKGDLSSESTVSRIRTEHFPLTLESARPSHTSQYLCASSPGQRNEKLFFGSGTQLSVL.

The V and J genes are TRBV6-6 and TRBJ1-2, with D possibly being TRBD1 (5 bases). Trimming shortened V by 0 bases and J by 1 base, and 12 bases separated the two germline ends. The germline gives CDR1 MNHNY, CDR2 SVGAGI (reference sequence). CDR3 length: 16 residues. The CDR3 here is CASSYSVGVFNYGYTF. CDR3 sequence (DNA): TGTGCCAGCAGTTACTCGGTGGGGGTGTTTAACTATGGCTACACCTTC.

The V and J genes are TRBV11-3 and TRBJ2-1; maybe TRBD1 (5 bases). CDR3 length: 15 residues. Between the trimmed V and J ends, which lost 4 bases and 5 bases, there was a span of 15 bases. Germline CDR1 reads SGHNT; CDR2 reads YENEEA. The CDR3 DNA is TGTGCCAGCAGCTCCCGTGGGGCCCTAAACAATGAGCAGTTCTTC. Its translation: CASSSRGALNNEQFF.

The chain employs TRBV15 and TRBJ2-1; D is perhaps TRBD2 (7 bases). Trimming took 0 bases from V and 8 from J, leaving 14 bases between them. The CDR3 is 15 amino acids. CDR1 and CDR2 (germline): LNHNV, YYDKDF (reference sequence). CDR3 in DNA: TGTGCCACCAGCAGAGATTTACGAGGGGGGGATGAGCAGTTCTTC. Translating it yields CATSRDLRGGDEQFF.

The rearrangement uses TRBV18 and TRBJ2-3, with TRBD1 identical over 12 bases. This CDR3 has 15 residues. V lost 3 bases, J lost 7 bases, and 5 bases stayed unmatched. Germline-derived CDR1 and CDR2 are KGHSH and LQKENI. CDR3 sequence reads: CASSPAGQGANTQYF. The CDR3 bases are TGTGCCAGCTCACCGGCGGGACAGGGGGCGAATACGCAGTATTTT.

The chain joins TRBV5-1 to TRBJ1-3; TRBD1 matches at 8 bases. CDR3 length: 15 amino acids. Germline trimming cut 3 bases from V and 3 bases from J; bases unmatched to any gene: 5. The germline V gene has CDR1 SGHRS and CDR2 YFSETQ. The CDR3: CASSSTGALGNTIYF. The CDR3 DNA is TGCGCCAGCAGCTCGACAGGGGCCCTTGGAAACACCATATATTTT.

This clone appeared once. The gene calls are TRBV19 and TRBJ2-3; D is undetermined. CDR1 and CDR2 from the germline V gene are LNHDA and SQIVND (reference sequence). The V end lost 5 bases, the J end lost 5 bases, and 8 bases lay between the germline ends. The CDR3 runs to 12 residues. CDR3 loop: CASSEYQDTQYF. The DNA of the CDR3 is TGTGCCAGTAGTGAATATCAAGATACGCAGTATTTT. The whole variable domain, filled in from reference TRBV19 and TRBJ2-3, reads DGGITQSPKYLFRKEGQNVTLSCEQNLNHDAMYWYRQDPGQGLRLIYYSQIVNDFQKGDIAEGYSVSREKKESFPLTVTSAQKNPTAFYLCASSEYQDTQYFGPGTRLTVL.

This clone is a singleton in its sample. In the same sample, other DNA sequences code for this CDR3. The chain joins TRBV24-1 to TRBJ2-2, with TRBD1 identical over 10 bases. The germline V gene encodes CDR1 KGHDR and CDR2 SFDVKD. CDR3 size: 15 residues. The V and J ends lost 2 bases and 6 bases, in that order; junction bases with no gene match: 2. The DNA for the CDR3 is TGTGCCACCAGTGATTATGGACAGGGGGCCGGGGAGCTGTTTTTT. It codes for CATSDYGQGAGELFF.

The V gene is TRBV7-2, the J gene TRBJ1-6; no clear D gene. The CDR3 runs to 16 residues. The germline V gene encodes CDR1 SGHTA and CDR2 FQGNSA. Trimming removed 4 bases at V and 0 bases at J, with 10 bases between. CDR3 coding DNA: TGTGCCAGCAGCTCAAGGATTAGCTCCTATAATTCACCCCTCCACTTT. As protein: CASSSRISSYNSPLHF. Full variable domain (missing parts from reference TRBV7-2 and TRBJ1-6): GAGVSQSPSNKVTEKGKDVELRCDPISGHTALYWYRQSLGQGLEFLIYFQGNSAPDKSGLPSDRFSAERTGGSVSTLTIQRTQQEDSAVYLCASSSRISSYNSPLHFGNGTRLTVT.